Listed here are 20 T cell receptor gamma chains from one sample, sequenced in a study of gamma-delta T cells after stem cell transplantation. TCRdb reanalysed the RT-PCR reads via CATT. The sample includes around 3,500 gamma-chain clones, nearly 5% seen only once; the top ten take 22%. Sequencing input: gamma-delta T cells. Every receptor here comes from a human donor. It is not recorded whose cells these are; they may come from a transplant donor.

This clone was detected only a few times. The junction differs from germline at one of its ends, possibly a read error. Other nucleotide sequences from this sample produce the same CDR3. The chain has TRGV2 and TRGJ1 or TRGJ2. The CDR3 has 15 amino acids. Germline V lookup: CDR1 EGSNGY, CDR2 YDSYNSKV. The CDR3 sequence: CATWDGPEFDYKKLF. The CDR3 nucleotides read TGTGCCACTTGGGACGGGCCTGAGTTTGATTATAAGAAACTCTTT.

About this clone: This may arise from a read error, as a much more abundant clone is one base away. Additional DNA sequences in this sample encode the identical CDR3. The rearrangement joins TRGV9 to TRGJP. The CDR3 is 18 residues long. Germline-derived CDR1 and CDR2 are GITISATS and ISYDGTV (reference sequence). This CDR3 is CALWEVQFPRSGKKIKVF. The CDR3 DNA reads TGTGCCTTGTGGGAGGTGCAATTTCCCAGGAGTGGCAAGAAAATCAAGGTATTT.

The V gene is TRGV9, the J gene TRGJP1. With 3 bases clipped from V and 5 bases from J, the junction kept 6 bases outside the gene matches. Germline-derived CDR1 and CDR2 are GITISATS and ISYDGTV (reference sequence). The CDR3 consists of 14 residues. CDR3: CALWEPKTGWFKIF. The CDR3 DNA reads TGTGCCTTGTGGGAGCCGAAAACTGGTTGGTTCAAGATATTT.

This clone was seen a few times. The same CDR3 also results from other DNA sequences found in this sample. This chain connects TRGV9 to TRGJP. The trim removed 3 bases at V and 7 bases at J, leaving 12 bases unmatched. Germline CDR1 is GITISATS and CDR2 is ISYDGTV (reference sequence). The CDR3 is 18 residues long. The CDR3 protein is CALWELLWVELGKKIKVF. The CDR3 DNA is TGTGCCTTGTGGGAGCTACTGTGGGTCGAGTTGGGCAAAAAAATCAAGGTATTT.

In its sample, this clone was seen a few times. The chain has TRGV4 and TRGJ1 or TRGJ2. Germline CDR1 is EGSTGY and CDR2 is YDSYTSSV. Unmatched junction bases numbered 11, after V lost 2 bases and J lost 10 bases. The CDR3 contains 13 residues. Written as DNA, the CDR3 is TGTGCCACCTGGGATGTAGAATTGGCCAAGAAACTCTTT. Amino acids: CATWDVELAKKLF.

This clone was observed a handful of times. Other DNA sequences from this sample encode an identical CDR3 as well. The V gene is TRGV9, the J gene TRGJP. This CDR3 is built from 16 residues. Germline V gives CDR1 GITISATS, CDR2 ISYDGTV (reference sequence). With V trimmed by 3 bases and J by 7 bases, 6 bases remained unmatched. In DNA form, the CDR3 reads TGTGCCTTGTGGGAGTTGGGCGAGTTGGGCAAAAAAATCAAGGTATTT. As protein: CALWELGELGKKIKVF.

This clone occurred a few times. V gene TRGV9 combines with J gene TRGJP. The V gene end was trimmed by 3 bases and the J gene end by 7 bases; junction bases not matched to a gene: 6. Germline-derived CDR1 and CDR2 are GITISATS and ISYDGTV (reference sequence). This CDR3 contains 16 residues. The CDR3 nucleotides are TGTGCCTTGTGGGAGATCGAGGAGTTGGGCAAAAAAATCAAGGTATTT. Protein: CALWEIEELGKKIKVF.

This clone was detected only a few times. A read error likely explains this, since a far larger clone differs by one base. The V call is TRGV8, the J call TRGJP2. Germline values: CDR1 VENAVY, CDR2 YDSYNSRV. There are 15 residues in the CDR3. The V and J ends lost 5 bases and 3 bases, in that order; junction bases with no gene match: 9. The CDR3 loop is CATWASGGSDWIKTF. The CDR3 bases are TGTGCCACCTGGGCGAGTGGAGGTAGTGATTGGATCAAGACGTTT.

A few counts support this clone. A far more abundant clone sits one base away, making this likely a read error. J is TRGJ1 or TRGJ2 and V is TRGV4. CDR3 length equals 12 residues. CDR1 EGSTGY and CDR2 YDSYTSSV come from the germline V gene. The CDR3 is CATWLYYHKKLF. CDR3 DNA: TGTGCCACCTGGCTATATTATCATAAGAAACTCTTT.

For this clone: At one end the junction does not follow the germline gene, possibly because of a read error. The V gene is TRGV9, the J gene TRGJP. Germline V CDR1 and CDR2: GITISATS, ISYDGTV (reference sequence). This CDR3 is 19 amino acids long. CDR3 loop: CALWEVGLPQELGKKIKVF. The CDR3, as DNA: TGCGCCTTGTGGGAGGTGGGGCTCCCACAGGAGTTGGGCAAAAAAATCAAGGTATTT.

This clone is classed as medium-sized. The same CDR3 arises from other DNA sequences in this sample as well. As DNA, the CDR3 is TGTGCCTTGTGGGAGGCCTTGCAAGAGTTGGGCAAAAAAATCAAGGTATTT. It yields the protein CALWEALQELGKKIKVF. The rearrangement joins TRGV9 to TRGJP. Germline V gives CDR1 GITISATS, CDR2 ISYDGTV (reference sequence). V shed 2 bases, J shed 3 bases, and the junction held 4 bases outside the gene matches. This CDR3 region has 17 residues.

The chain is built from TRGV2 and TRGJP2. The CDR3 spans 12 residues. The J segment lost 8 bases and the V segment lost 0 bases, leaving 0 bases of the junction unmatched. The V gene's germline CDR1 is EGSNGY and CDR2 YDSYNSKV. This CDR3 reads CATWDGDWIKTF. CDR3 nucleotides: TGTGCCACCTGGGACGGGGATTGGATCAAGACGTTT.

This clone came up a few times. Its ends do not fully match the called genes, so a read error is possible. This CDR3 is CATRDSRYYKKLF. CDR3 nucleotide sequence: TGTGCCACCAGGGATAGTCGCTATTATAAGAAACTCTTT. The chain combines TRGV8 with TRGJ1 or TRGJ2. Germline V lookup: CDR1 VENAVY, CDR2 YDSYNSRV. This CDR3 region has 13 residues.

Concerning this clone itself: A clone one base away is much larger, so this may be a read error. CDR3 DNA sequence: TGTGCCTTGTGGGAGATGGAGTTGGGCAAAAAAATCAAGGTATTT. This gives the protein CALWEMELGKKIKVF. The chain is built from TRGV9 and TRGJP. J was trimmed by 7 bases and V by 3 bases; bases with no gene match: 3. The CDR3 contains 15 residues. Germline values: CDR1 GITISATS, CDR2 ISYDGTV (reference sequence).

The V call is TRGV5, the J call TRGJ1 or TRGJ2. Germline V gives CDR1 VINAFY, CDR2 YDVSNSKD. This CDR3 is built from 14 residues. V lost 1 base to trimming and J lost 0 bases; unmatched junction nucleotides: 3. The CDR3 region has the DNA TGTGCCACCTGGGACAGCCCGAATTATTATAAGAAACTCTTT. This gives the protein CATWDSPNYYKKLF.

In its sample, this clone was seen a few times. The same CDR3 is also encoded by other DNA sequences in this sample. V usage is TRGV9 and J usage is TRGJP. CDR1 is GITISATS, CDR2 ISYDGTV, per germline (reference sequence). V shed 3 bases and J 4 bases; nucleotides not matched to a gene: 3. CDR3 length: 16 residues. CDR3 sequence (DNA): TGTGCCTTGTGGGAGACACAAGAGTTGGGCAAAAAAATCAAGGTATTT. Protein product: CALWETQELGKKIKVF.

This clone was found a few times. The J gene is TRGJP, the V gene TRGV9. Unmatched junction bases numbered 9, after V lost 8 bases and J lost 5 bases. This CDR3 comprises 16 residues. CDR1 is GITISATS and CDR2 is ISYDGTV in the germline V gene (reference sequence). CDR3 region: CALSLVKELGKKIKVF. The CDR3 region has the DNA TGTGCCTTGTCTCTTGTCAAAGAGTTGGGCAAAAAAATCAAGGTATTT.

By sample fraction, this clone is medium-sized. Here the CDR3 reads CATWDRWIKTF. In nucleotides, the CDR3 is TGTGCCACCTGGGATAGATGGATCAAGACGTTT. The chain joins TRGV4 to TRGJP2. With V trimmed by 3 bases and J by 11 bases, 3 bases remained unmatched. Germline CDR1 is EGSTGY and CDR2 is YDSYTSSV. This CDR3 comprises 11 residues.

This clone appeared a few times. The rearrangement links TRGV4 to TRGJ1 or TRGJ2. This CDR3 region has 11 residues. Losses at the gene ends were 5 bases for V and 6 bases for J; bases not matched to a gene: 4. Germline assignment: CDR1 EGSTGY and CDR2 YDSYTSSV. The CDR3 DNA is TGTGCCACCTGGGGCCCTTATAAGAAACTCTTT. Protein sequence: CATWGPYKKLF.

This clone was seen more than once but under ten times. The CDR3 nucleotides are TGTGCCACCTGGGACGGGCCAAGTTATTATAAGAAACTCTTT. This sequence encodes CATWDGPSYYKKLF. This chain links TRGV2 with TRGJ1 or TRGJ2. CDR3 length: 14 amino acids. V gave up 0 bases and J gave up 3 bases; unmatched junction bases: 5. CDR1 is EGSNGY and CDR2 is YDSYNSKV in the germline V gene.